This T cell receptor beta chain was profiled in a study of cytomegalovirus exposure and HLA in healthy donors. General study findings and limits: A highly shared variant cluster was judged a likely technical artifact. The records held CMV serostatus as the only immune exposure information. Investigators reported 150 to 200 TCR beta chains as tied to cytomegalovirus.

The PCR used 60 Vbeta and 13 Jbeta primers. The table came from immunoSEQ multiplex PCR; TCRdb's copy has only in-frame clones and leaves some out. The sample carries around 100,000 clones, 60% to 80% recorded once. As for this clone: What it recognizes is unknown.

V shed 2 bases and J shed 2 bases, with 13 bases lying between them. Germline-derived CDR1 and CDR2 are SGHVS and FQNEAQ. The CDR3 consists of 17 residues. The rearrangement links TRBV7-8 to TRBJ2-6, with D maybe TRBD2 (5 bases). Sequencing was done on a sample of PBMCs. The source of this sequence is a man aged 55 to 70 in good health and CMV-seropositive. The CDR3 reads CASSLMRRGAGANVLTF. CDR3 DNA sequence: TGTGCCAGCAGCTTAATGAGACGGGGAGCTGGGGCCAACGTCCTGACTTTC.